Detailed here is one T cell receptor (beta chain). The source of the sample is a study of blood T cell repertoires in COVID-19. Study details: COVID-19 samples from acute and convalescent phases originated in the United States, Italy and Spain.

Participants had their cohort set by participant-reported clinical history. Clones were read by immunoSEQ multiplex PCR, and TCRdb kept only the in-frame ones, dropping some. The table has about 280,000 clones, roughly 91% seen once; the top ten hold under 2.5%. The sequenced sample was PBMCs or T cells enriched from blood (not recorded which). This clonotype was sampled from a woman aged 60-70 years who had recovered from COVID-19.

DNA of the CDR3: TGTGCCACCAGCAGAGATAGAGATACGCAGTATTTT. Encoded protein: CATSRDRDTQYF. This chain connects TRBV15 to TRBJ2-3; no firm D call. V lost 0 bases, J lost 5 bases, and 3 bases lay in between. This CDR3 has 12 residues. CDR1 is LNHNV, CDR2 YYDKDF, per germline (reference sequence).